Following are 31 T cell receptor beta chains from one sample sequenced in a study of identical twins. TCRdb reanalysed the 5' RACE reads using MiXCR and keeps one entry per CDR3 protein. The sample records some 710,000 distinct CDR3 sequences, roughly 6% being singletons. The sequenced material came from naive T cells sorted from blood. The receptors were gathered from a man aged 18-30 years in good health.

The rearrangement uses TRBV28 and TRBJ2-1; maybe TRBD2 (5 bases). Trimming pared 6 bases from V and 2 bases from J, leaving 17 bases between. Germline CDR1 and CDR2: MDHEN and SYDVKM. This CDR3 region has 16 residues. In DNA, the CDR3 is TGTGCCAGCAGCTCCACCGGGGAATTAACCTACAATGAGCAGTTCTTC. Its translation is CASSSTGELTYNEQFF.

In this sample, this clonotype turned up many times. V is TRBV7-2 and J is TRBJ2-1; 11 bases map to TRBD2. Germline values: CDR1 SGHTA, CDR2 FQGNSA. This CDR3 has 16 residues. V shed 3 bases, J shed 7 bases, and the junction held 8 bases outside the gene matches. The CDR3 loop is CASSFETSGTGNEQFF. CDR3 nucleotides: TGTGCCAGCAGCTTCGAGACTAGCGGGACGGGGAATGAGCAGTTCTTC.

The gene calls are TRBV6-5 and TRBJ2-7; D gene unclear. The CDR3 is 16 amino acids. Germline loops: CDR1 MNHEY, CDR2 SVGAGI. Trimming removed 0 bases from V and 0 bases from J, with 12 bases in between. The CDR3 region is CASSYSTQSSSYEQYF. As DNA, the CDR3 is TGTGCCAGCAGTTACTCGACACAGTCAAGCTCCTACGAGCAGTACTTC.

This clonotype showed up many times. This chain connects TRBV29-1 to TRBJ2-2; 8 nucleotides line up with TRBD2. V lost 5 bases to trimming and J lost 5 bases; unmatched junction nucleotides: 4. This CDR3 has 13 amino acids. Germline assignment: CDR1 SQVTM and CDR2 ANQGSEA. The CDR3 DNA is TGCAGCGTTCCGCTAGCGGGTACCGGGGAGCTGTTTTTT. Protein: CSVPLAGTGELFF.

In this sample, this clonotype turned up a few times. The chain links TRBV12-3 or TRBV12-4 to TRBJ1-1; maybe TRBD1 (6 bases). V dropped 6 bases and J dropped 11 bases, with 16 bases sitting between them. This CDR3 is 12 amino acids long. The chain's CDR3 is CASRLDRRRAFF. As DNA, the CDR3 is TGTGCCAGCAGACTCGACAGGCGTAGGGCTTTCTTT.

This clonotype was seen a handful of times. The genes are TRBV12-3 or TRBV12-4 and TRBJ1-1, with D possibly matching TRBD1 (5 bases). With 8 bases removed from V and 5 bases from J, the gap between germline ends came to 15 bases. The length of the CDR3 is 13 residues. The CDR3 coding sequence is TGTGCCAGCGCGTGGGGGTTGGGAACTGAAGCTTTCTTT. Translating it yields CASAWGLGTEAFF.

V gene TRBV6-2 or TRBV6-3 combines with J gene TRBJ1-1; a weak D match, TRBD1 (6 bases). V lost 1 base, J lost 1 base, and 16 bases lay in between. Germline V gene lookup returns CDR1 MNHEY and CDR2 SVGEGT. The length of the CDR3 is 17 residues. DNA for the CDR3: TGTGCCAGCAGTTACTTCGGTACAGGGTCCCCGAACACTGAAGCTTTCTTT. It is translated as CASSYFGTGSPNTEAFF.

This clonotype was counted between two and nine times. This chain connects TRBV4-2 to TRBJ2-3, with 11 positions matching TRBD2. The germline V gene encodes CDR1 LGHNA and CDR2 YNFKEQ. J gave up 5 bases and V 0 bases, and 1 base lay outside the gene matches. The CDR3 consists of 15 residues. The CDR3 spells CASSQDGTSGDTQYF. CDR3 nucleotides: TGTGCCAGCAGCCAAGATGGGACTAGCGGAGATACGCAGTATTTT.

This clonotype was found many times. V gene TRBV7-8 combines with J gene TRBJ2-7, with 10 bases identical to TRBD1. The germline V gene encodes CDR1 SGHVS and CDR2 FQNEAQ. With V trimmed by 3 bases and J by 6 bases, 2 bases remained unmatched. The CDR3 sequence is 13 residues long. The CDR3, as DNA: TGTGCCAGCAGCTTCCGACAGGGGGCCGAGCAGTACTTC. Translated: CASSFRQGAEQYF. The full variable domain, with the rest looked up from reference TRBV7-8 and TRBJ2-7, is GAGVSQSPRYKVAKRGQDVALRCDPISGHVSLFWYQQALGQGPEFLTYFQNEAQLDKSGLPSDRFFAERPEGSVSTLKIQRTQQEDSAVYLCASSFRQGAEQYFGPGTRLTVT.

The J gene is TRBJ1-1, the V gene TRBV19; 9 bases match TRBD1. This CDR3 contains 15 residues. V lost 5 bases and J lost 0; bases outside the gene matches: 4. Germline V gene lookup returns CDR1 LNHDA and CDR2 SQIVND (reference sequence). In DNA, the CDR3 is TGTGCCAGTAGTCCCTGGGACAGGGTGAACACTGAAGCTTTCTTT. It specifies CASSPWDRVNTEAFF.

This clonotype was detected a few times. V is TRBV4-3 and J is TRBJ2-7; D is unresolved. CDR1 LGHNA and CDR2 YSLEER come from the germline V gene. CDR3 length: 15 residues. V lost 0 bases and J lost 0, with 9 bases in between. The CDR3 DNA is TGCGCCAGCAGCCAAGATCGGGTCGTCTCCTACGAGCAGTACTTC. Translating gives CASSQDRVVSYEQYF.

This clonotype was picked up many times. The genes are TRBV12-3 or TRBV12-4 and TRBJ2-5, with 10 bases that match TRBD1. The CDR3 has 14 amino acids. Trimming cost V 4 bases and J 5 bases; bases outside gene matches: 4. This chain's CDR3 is CASSWTGGRETQYF. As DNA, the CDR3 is TGTGCCAGCAGTTGGACAGGGGGTCGGGAGACCCAGTACTTC.

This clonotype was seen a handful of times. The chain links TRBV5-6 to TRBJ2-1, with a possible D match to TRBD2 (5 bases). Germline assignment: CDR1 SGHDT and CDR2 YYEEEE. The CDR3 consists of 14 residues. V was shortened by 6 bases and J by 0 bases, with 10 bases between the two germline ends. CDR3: CASTRGRSYNEQFF. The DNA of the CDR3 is TGTGCCAGCACCCGAGGGCGCTCCTACAATGAGCAGTTCTTC.

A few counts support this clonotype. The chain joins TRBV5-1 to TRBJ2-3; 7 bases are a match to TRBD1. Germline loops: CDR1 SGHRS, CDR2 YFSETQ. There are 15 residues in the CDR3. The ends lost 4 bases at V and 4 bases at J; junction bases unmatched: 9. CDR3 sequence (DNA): TGCGCCAGCAGCCCCCCCCTCCAGGGGGCAGATACGCAGTATTTT. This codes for CASSPPLQGADTQYF.

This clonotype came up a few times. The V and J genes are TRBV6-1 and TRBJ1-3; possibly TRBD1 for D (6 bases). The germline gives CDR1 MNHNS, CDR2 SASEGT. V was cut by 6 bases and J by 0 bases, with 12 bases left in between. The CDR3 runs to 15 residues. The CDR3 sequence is CASSQTGRSGNTIYF. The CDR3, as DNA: TGTGCCAGCAGCCAGACAGGCCGCTCTGGAAACACCATATATTTT.

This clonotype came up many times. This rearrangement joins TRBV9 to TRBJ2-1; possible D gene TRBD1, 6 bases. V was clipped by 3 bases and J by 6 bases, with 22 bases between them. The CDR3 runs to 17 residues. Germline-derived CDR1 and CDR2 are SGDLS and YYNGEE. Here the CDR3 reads CASSGGPGIFVSNEQFF. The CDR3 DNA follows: TGTGCCAGCAGCGGGGGGCCCGGTATTTTCGTCAGCAATGAGCAGTTCTTC.

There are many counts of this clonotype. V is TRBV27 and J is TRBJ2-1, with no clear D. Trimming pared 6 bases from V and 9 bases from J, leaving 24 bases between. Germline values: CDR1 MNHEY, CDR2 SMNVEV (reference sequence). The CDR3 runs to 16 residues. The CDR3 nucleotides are TGTGCCAGCAGGAACGTCCTTAGGGAAAAAGCAGCTGAGCAGTTCTTC. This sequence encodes CASRNVLREKAAEQFF.

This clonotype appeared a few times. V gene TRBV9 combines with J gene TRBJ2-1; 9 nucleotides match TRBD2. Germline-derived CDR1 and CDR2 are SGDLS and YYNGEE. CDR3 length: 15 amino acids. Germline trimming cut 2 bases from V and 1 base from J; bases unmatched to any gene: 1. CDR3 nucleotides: TGTGCCAGCAGCGTGAGCGGGGGGTCCTACAATGAGCAGTTCTTC. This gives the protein CASSVSGGSYNEQFF.

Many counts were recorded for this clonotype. The CDR3 loop reads CASILGGRNEQFF. Written as DNA, the CDR3 is TGTGCCAGCATCCTGGGCGGGCGGAATGAGCAGTTCTTC. This sequence joins TRBV12-3 or TRBV12-4 and TRBJ2-1, with a possible D match to TRBD2 (5 bases). The CDR3 spans 13 residues. Trimming took 7 bases from V and 7 from J, leaving 14 bases between them.

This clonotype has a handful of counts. CDR3 amino acids: CASSSSGYTYEQYF. CDR3 nucleotides: TGTGCCAGCAGCTCTAGCGGATACACCTACGAGCAGTACTTC. The J gene is TRBJ2-7, the V gene TRBV7-2, with 7 bases lining up with TRBD2. From germline, CDR1 is SGHTA and CDR2 FQGNSA. Trimming cost V 4 bases and J 2 bases; bases outside gene matches: 5. The CDR3 has 14 residues.

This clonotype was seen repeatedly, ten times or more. The CDR3 sequence: CASSPTTFGTYEQYV. The CDR3 DNA follows: TGTGCCAGCAGTCCAACGACTTTCGGGACCTACGAGCAGTACGTC. The chain links TRBV5-6 to TRBJ2-7, with D possibly TRBD2 on 5 matching bases. The germline V gene has CDR1 SGHDT and CDR2 YYEEEE. V was trimmed by 5 bases and J by 2 bases, leaving 17 bases between them. The CDR3 runs 15 residues.

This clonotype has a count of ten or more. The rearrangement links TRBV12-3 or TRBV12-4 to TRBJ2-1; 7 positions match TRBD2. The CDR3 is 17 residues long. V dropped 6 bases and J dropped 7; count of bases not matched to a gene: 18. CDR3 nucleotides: TGTGCCAGCAGGTATTCGGCGGGAGTCTTTCGGGGGAATGAGCAGTTCTTC. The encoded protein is CASRYSAGVFRGNEQFF.

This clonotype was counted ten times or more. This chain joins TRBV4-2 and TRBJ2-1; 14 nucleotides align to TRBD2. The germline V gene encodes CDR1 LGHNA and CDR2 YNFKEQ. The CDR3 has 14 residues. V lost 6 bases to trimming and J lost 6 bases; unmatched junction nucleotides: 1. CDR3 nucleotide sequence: TGTGCCAGCAGGGGGACTAGCGGGAGCAATGAGCAGTTCTTC. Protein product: CASRGTSGSNEQFF.

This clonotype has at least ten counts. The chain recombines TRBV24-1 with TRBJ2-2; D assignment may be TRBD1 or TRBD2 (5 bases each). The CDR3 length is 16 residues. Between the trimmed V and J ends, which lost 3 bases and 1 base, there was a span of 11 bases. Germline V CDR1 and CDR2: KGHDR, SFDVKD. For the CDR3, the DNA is TGTGCCACCAGTGATCTCGGGGCGAAGAACACCGGGGAGCTGTTTTTT. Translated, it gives CATSDLGAKNTGELFF.

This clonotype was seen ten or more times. CDR3 sequence (DNA): TGTGCCAGCAGCTCCCTCCAGAACACTGAAGCTTTCTTT. Encoded protein: CASSSLQNTEAFF. This chain connects TRBV7-9 to TRBJ1-1, with D hard to call. V was shortened by 4 bases and J by 1 base, with 7 bases between the two germline ends. CDR1 is SEHNR and CDR2 is FQNEAQ in the germline V gene (reference sequence). The CDR3 length is 13 residues.

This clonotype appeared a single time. CDR3 sequence (DNA): TGTGCCAGCAGCTCTACATCGGGACTAGCGGGGAACTCAGATACGCAGTATTTT. Translating it yields CASSSTSGLAGNSDTQYF. V usage is TRBV11-1 and J usage is TRBJ2-3, with 13 bases fitting TRBD2. The germline V gene has CDR1 SGHAT and CDR2 FQDESV (reference sequence). The CDR3 is 18 residues long. After removal of 4 bases from V and 4 bases from J, the junction contained 11 bases not matched to a gene.

The CDR3 reads CASSLRGLLTYEQYF. CDR3 in DNA: TGTGCCAGCAGTTTAAGGGGACTACTCACCTACGAGCAGTACTTC. The V and J genes are TRBV12-3 or TRBV12-4 and TRBJ2-7; 7 bases line up with TRBD2. This CDR3 spans 15 amino acids. V shed 2 bases and J 2 bases; nucleotides not matched to a gene: 6.

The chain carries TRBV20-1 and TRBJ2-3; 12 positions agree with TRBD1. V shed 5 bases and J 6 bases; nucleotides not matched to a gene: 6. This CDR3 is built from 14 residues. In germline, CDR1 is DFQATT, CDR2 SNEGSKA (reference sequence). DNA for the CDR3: TGCAGTGCTGTGGGACAGGGGGCATGGGATACGCAGTATTTT. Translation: CSAVGQGAWDTQYF.

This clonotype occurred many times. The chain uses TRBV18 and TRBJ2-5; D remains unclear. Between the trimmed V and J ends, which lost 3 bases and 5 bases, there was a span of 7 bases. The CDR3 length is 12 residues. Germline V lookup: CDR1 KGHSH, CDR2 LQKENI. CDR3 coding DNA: TGTGCCAGCTCACCTGGGATTGAGACCCAGTACTTC. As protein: CASSPGIETQYF.

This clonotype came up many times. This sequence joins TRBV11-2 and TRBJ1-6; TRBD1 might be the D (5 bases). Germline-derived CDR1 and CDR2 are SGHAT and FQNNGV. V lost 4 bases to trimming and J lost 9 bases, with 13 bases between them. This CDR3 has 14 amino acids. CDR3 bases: TGTGCCAGCAGCTCCCGGGACGACAGTTCACCCCTCCACTTT. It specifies CASSSRDDSSPLHF.

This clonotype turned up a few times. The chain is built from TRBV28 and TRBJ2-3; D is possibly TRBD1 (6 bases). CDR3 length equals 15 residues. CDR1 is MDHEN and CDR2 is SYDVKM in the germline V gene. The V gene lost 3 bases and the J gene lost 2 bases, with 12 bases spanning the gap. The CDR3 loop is CASSFVSGDTDTQYF. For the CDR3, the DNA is TGTGCCAGCAGTTTTGTCTCAGGGGACACAGATACGCAGTATTTT.